Following are 20 T cell receptor beta chains from one sample sequenced in a study of beta chain features in type 1 diabetes listed by TCRdb under 2018. Study-level results and caveats: Type 1 diabetes patients showed a moderate but significant shortening of TCRB CDR3 length in all four CD4+ subsets.

The antigens of these receptors remain unknown. The library was produced with the immunoSEQ multiplex PCR assay. The entire amount of isolated RNA was reverse transcribed using the High Capacity cDNA Reverse Transcription Kit, so the sequenced TCRB transcripts were expressed ones. The immuneACCESS repertoire file appears here via TCRdb, limited to in-frame rearrangements. These files lack a portion of the clones; in checked studies, under half of the deficit traces to unresolved V genes, and the cause of the others is not known. The sample table records 500,000 to 800,000 clones; around 11% of these occur just once. Approximately 0.11% of the sample is taken by the ten largest. The source material was naive CD4+ T cells from blood. This sample's cell subset or site label indicates: true naive CD4+ T cells. All receptors come from a man aged 25-45 years with type 1 diabetes.

This clone has just a few counts. At one of its ends the junction is not consistent with the germline gene, which may arise from a read error. This sequence joins TRBV7-9 and TRBJ2-5, with 12 positions matching TRBD1. CDR1 SEHNR and CDR2 FQNEAQ come from the germline V gene (reference sequence). CDR3 size: 14 residues. The CDR3 loop is CASSLDVGTGGYNF. The CDR3 coding sequence is TGTGCCAGCAGCTTAGATGTAGGGACAGGGGGCTACAACTTC.

This clone was observed a few times. The chain carries TRBV2 and TRBJ1-6, with 9 bases aligning to TRBD1. Germline values: CDR1 SNHLY, CDR2 FYNNEI. The CDR3 extends over 15 amino acids. J lost 10 bases, V lost 0 bases, and 4 bases had no gene match. CDR3 residues: CASSEADRGWSPLHF. Here the CDR3 DNA reads TGTGCCAGCAGTGAAGCGGACAGGGGTTGGTCACCCCTCCACTTT.

V is TRBV4-2 and J is TRBJ1-5; TRBD1 might be the D (5 bases). There are 15 residues in the CDR3. Germline V gene sequence: CDR1 LGHNA, CDR2 YNFKEQ. The V gene lost 1 base and the J gene lost 0 bases, with 7 bases spanning the gap. In DNA form, the CDR3 reads TGTGCCAGCAGCCAAGCGGGGGATAGCAATCAGCCCCAGCATTTT. Translated, it gives CASSQAGDSNQPQHF.

In this sample, this clone turned up a few times. The J gene is TRBJ1-6, the V gene TRBV27, with 8 bases fitting TRBD1. V lost 6 bases and J lost 0; bases outside the gene matches: 7. The CDR3 runs to 17 residues. The germline V gene encodes CDR1 MNHEY and CDR2 SMNVEV (reference sequence). The CDR3, as DNA: TGTGCCAGCAGCCCAGGACAGGGAAGCTCCTATAATTCACCCCTCCACTTT. This gives the protein CASSPGQGSSYNSPLHF.

This clone has only a few counts. The gene calls are TRBV7-9 and TRBJ2-7; weak D call: TRBD1 (6 bases). The V end lost 2 bases, the J end lost 6 bases, and 11 bases lay between the germline ends. From germline, CDR1 is SEHNR and CDR2 FQNEAQ (reference sequence). This CDR3 has 13 residues. CDR3 bases: TGTGCCAGCAGCTTAACAGGGCCCGGCGAGCAGTACTTC. This sequence encodes CASSLTGPGEQYF.

This clone was observed a few times. The CDR3 sequence: CASSQGQGTDTQYF. The CDR3 DNA reads TGTGCCAGCAGTCAGGGACAGGGAACAGATACGCAGTATTTT. The chain employs TRBV9 and TRBJ2-3; 9 nucleotides line up with TRBD1. This CDR3 region has 14 residues. The V segment lost 5 bases and the J segment 3 bases; nucleotides outside the gene matches: 4. Germline lookup yields CDR1 SGDLS and CDR2 YYNGEE.

Turning to this clone: Different DNA sequences within this sample yield the same CDR3. V gene TRBV7-9 combines with J gene TRBJ1-5, with D unresolved. The CDR3 is 14 amino acids. Germline CDR1 and CDR2: SEHNR and FQNEAQ (reference sequence). V was clipped by 1 base and J by 4 bases, with 8 bases between them. CDR3 sequence (DNA): TGTGCCAGCAGCTTAGGTAGCGGAAATCAGCCCCAGCATTTT. Amino acid sequence: CASSLGSGNQPQHF. The full variable domain, rest sourced from reference TRBV7-9 and TRBJ1-5, is DTGVSQNPRHKITKRGQNVTFRCDPISEHNRLYWYRQTLGQGPEFLTYFQNEAQLEKSRLLSDRFSAERPKGSFSTLEIQRTEQGDSAMYLCASSLGSGNQPQHFGDGTRLSIL.

The chain uses TRBV19 and TRBJ1-5; 7 nucleotides align to TRBD1. The CDR3 contains 14 residues. CDR1 LNHDA and CDR2 SQIVND come from the germline V gene (reference sequence). Trimming took 4 bases from V and 6 from J; bases not matched to a gene: 6. The CDR3 region is CASSNRGGIQPQHF. CDR3 nucleotide sequence: TGTGCCAGTAGTAACAGGGGTGGGATTCAGCCCCAGCATTTT.

This clone was detected a few times. The chain is built from TRBV23-1 and TRBJ2-7; D assignment may be TRBD1 or TRBD2 (5 bases each). TRBV23-1 has ORF status, its function being uncertain. The V and J ends lost 2 bases and 4 bases respectively, with 24 bases between them. The CDR3 runs to 18 residues. CDR3 nucleotide sequence: TGCGCCAGCAGTCAAGGGATAGTGGGGACGCTTCGGGTTTACGAGCAGTACTTC. The encoded protein is CASSQGIVGTLRVYEQYF.

The chain has TRBV9 and TRBJ2-3; D is unresolved. This CDR3 is 16 amino acids long. The germline CDR1 and CDR2 sequences are SGDLS and YYNGEE. The V gene lost 3 bases and the J gene lost 4 bases, with 18 bases spanning the gap. The DNA for the CDR3 is TGTGCCAGCAGCGCCTCGACTGAACGGGCCGCAGATACGCAGTATTTT. Its translation is CASSASTERAADTQYF.

A few counts support this clone. This sequence joins TRBV5-6 and TRBJ2-2; no definite D call. CDR3 length: 13 residues. Deletions cut 4 bases from V and 7 bases from J, with 11 bases between. Looked up from germline, CDR1 is SGHDT and CDR2 is YYEEEE. CDR3 in DNA: TGTGCCAGCAGCCGGACCTACGACGGGGAGCTGTTTTTT. It yields the protein CASSRTYDGELFF.

This clone showed up just a few times. V and J are TRBV6-5 and TRBJ2-7; D is undetermined. The CDR3 contains 14 residues. V lost 4 bases, J lost 6 bases, and 16 bases lay in between. CDR1 is MNHEY, CDR2 SVGAGI, per germline. CDR3 residues: CASSSPGLPSEQYF. DNA of the CDR3: TGTGCCAGCAGTTCCCCAGGATTACCTAGCGAGCAGTACTTC.

The chain uses TRBV5-4 and TRBJ1-2, with D possibly being TRBD1 (6 bases). The CDR3 sequence is 13 residues long. CDR1 and CDR2 (germline): SGHNT, YYREEE (reference sequence). The V end lost 3 bases, the J end lost 7 bases, and 13 bases lay between the germline ends. CDR3 residues: CASSSTGSSGYTF. CDR3 DNA: TGTGCCAGCAGCTCCACAGGGAGCTCTGGCTACACCTTC.

This clone was recorded a few times. This rearrangement joins TRBV5-1 to TRBJ2-1; D is unclear. The germline V gene has CDR1 SGHRS and CDR2 YFSETQ. V was shortened by 2 bases and J by 7 bases, with 10 bases between the two germline ends. This CDR3 is built from 13 residues. CDR3: CASSFTIMNEQFF. As DNA, the CDR3 is TGCGCCAGCAGCTTCACCATCATGAATGAGCAGTTCTTC.

The chain couples TRBV4-3 to TRBJ1-2, with TRBD1 matching 8 bases. The germline CDR1 and CDR2 sequences are LGHNA and YSLEER. Losses at the gene ends were 1 base for V and 4 bases for J; bases not matched to a gene: 11. The CDR3 runs 17 residues. This CDR3 is CASSQGLDRDSSYGYTF. CDR3 coding DNA: TGCGCCAGCAGCCAAGGATTGGACAGGGATTCAAGCTATGGCTACACCTTC.

This clone was counted only a few times. The J gene is TRBJ2-7, the V gene TRBV18; weak D call: TRBD2 (7 bases). The ends were cut back, 3 bases at V and 5 bases at J, with 17 bases in the middle. Per the germline V gene, CDR1 is KGHSH and CDR2 is LQKENI. There are 15 residues in the CDR3. CDR3 loop: CASSPRPGGRDEQYF. The CDR3 nucleotides read TGTGCCAGCTCACCGCGACCGGGGGGCCGGGACGAGCAGTACTTC.

A few counts support this clone. This sequence joins TRBV2 and TRBJ2-2; TRBD2 agrees at 8 bases. This CDR3 is built from 15 residues. CDR1 and CDR2 from the germline V gene are SNHLY and FYNNEI. V lost 7 bases, J lost 4 bases, and 8 bases stayed unmatched. The CDR3 DNA follows: TGTGCCAGCAAACCGGGACTAGATCCCACCGGGGAGCTGTTTTTT. Translating gives CASKPGLDPTGELFF. The full variable domain, its missing parts supplied by reference TRBV2 and TRBJ2-2, is EPEVTQTPSHQVTQMGQEVILRCVPISNHLYFYWYRQILGQKVEFLVSFYNNEISEKSEIFDDQFSVERPDGSNFTLKIRSTKLEDSAMYFCASKPGLDPTGELFFGEGSRLTVL.

This clone was seen a handful of times. The V call is TRBV27, the J call TRBJ2-1, with D possibly TRBD1 on 6 matching bases. V lost 0 bases and J lost 6, with 12 bases in between. This CDR3 has 15 residues. Germline V gene data show CDR1 as MNHEY and CDR2 as SMNVEV (reference sequence). The DNA of the CDR3 is TGTGCCAGCAGTTTATCAGGGGGTTACCGCAATGAGCAGTTCTTC. Translating it yields CASSLSGGYRNEQFF.

The CDR3 coding sequence is TGTGCCAGCACCCCCGGGGGGAGCTCCTACGAGCAGTACTTC. Translated, it gives CASTPGGSSYEQYF. This rearrangement joins TRBV28 to TRBJ2-7; 7 bases agree with TRBD2. The J segment lost 0 bases and the V segment lost 7 bases, leaving 6 bases of the junction unmatched. From germline, CDR1 is MDHEN and CDR2 SYDVKM. This CDR3 is 14 amino acids long.

The chain links TRBV29-1 to TRBJ1-2, with D possibly matching TRBD1 (6 bases). The germline V gene has CDR1 SQVTM and CDR2 ANQGSEA. V shed 3 bases and J shed 4 bases, with 21 bases lying between them. The CDR3 spans 16 residues. Here the CDR3 reads CSVEIGRGGEGYGYTF. The CDR3 DNA is TGCAGCGTTGAGATCGGCAGGGGAGGGGAGGGCTATGGCTACACCTTC.